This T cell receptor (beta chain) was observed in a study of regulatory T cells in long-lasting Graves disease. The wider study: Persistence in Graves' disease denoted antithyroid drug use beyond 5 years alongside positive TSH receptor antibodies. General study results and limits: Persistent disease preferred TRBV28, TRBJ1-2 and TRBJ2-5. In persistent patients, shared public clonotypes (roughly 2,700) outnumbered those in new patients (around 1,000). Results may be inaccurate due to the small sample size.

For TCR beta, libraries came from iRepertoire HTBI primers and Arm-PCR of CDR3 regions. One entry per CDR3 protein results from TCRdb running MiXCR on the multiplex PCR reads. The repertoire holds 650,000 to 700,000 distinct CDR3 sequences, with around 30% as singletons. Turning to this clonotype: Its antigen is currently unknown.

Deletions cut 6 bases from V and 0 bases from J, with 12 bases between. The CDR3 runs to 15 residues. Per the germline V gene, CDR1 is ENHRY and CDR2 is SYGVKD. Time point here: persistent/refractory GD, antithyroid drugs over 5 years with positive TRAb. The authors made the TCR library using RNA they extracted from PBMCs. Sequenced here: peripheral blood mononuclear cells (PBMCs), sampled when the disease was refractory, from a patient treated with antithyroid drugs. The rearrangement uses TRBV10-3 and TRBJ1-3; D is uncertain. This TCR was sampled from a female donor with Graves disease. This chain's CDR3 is CAIRDDGSSGNTIYF. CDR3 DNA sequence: TGTGCCATCAGAGACGACGGGAGCTCTGGAAACACCATATATTTT.